This TCR beta chain emerged from a study of Ad26.COV2.S vaccination and SARS-CoV-2 variants. Specified treatment: some 20 received Ad26.COV2.S at low or high dose, single or two shots; roughly five received placebo; per-sample allocation not given. Day 63 after the first injection of vaccine or placebo was the sampling time. Using immunoSEQ multiplex PCR, the repertoire was profiled, and TCRdb retains in-frame clones only, with some absent. The sample carries 400,000 to 500,000 clones, approximately 92% recorded once. The CDR3 is 12 amino acids. CDR1 is GTSNPN, CDR2 SVGIG, per germline (reference sequence). Trimming removed 2 bases at V and 9 bases at J, with 11 bases between.

The chain employs TRBV30 and TRBJ1-5; no definite D call. The sequencing used peripheral blood, collected in a trial of Ad26.COV2.S vaccine versus placebo. The sequence derives from a person aged 18 to 59 who received the Ad26.COV2.S COVID-19 vaccine or a placebo. The CDR3 is CAWSPPHGPQHF. CDR3 nucleotides: TGTGCCTGGAGTCCTCCTCATGGGCCCCAGCATTTT.